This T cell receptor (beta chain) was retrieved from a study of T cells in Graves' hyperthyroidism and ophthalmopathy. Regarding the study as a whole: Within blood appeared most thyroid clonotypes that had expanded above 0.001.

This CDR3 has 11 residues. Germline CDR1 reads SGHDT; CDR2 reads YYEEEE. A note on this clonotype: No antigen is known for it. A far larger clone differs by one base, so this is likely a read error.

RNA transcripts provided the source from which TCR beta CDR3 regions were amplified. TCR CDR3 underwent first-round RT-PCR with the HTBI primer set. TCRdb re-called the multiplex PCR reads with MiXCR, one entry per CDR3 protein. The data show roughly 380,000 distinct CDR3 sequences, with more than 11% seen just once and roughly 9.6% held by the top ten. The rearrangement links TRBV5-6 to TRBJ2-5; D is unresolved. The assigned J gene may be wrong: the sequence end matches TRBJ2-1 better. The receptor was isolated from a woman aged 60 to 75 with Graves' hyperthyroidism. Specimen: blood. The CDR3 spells CASSLDETQFF. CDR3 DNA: TGTGCCAGCAGCTTGGATGAGACCCAGTTCTTC.